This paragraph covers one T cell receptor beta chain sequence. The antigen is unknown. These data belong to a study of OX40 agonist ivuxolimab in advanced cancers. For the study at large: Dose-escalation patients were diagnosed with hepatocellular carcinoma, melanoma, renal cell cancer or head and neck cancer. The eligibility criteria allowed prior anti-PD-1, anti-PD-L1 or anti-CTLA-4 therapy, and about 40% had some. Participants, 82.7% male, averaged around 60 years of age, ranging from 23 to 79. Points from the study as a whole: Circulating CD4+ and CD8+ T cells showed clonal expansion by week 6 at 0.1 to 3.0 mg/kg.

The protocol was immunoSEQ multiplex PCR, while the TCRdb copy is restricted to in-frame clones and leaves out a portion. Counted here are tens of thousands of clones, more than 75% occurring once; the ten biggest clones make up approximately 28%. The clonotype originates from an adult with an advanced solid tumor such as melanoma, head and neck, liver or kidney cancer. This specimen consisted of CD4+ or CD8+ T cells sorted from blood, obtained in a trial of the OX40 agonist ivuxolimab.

The CDR3 bases are TGTGCCAGCAGTGAAGCGCGTACAGGGGGCGCGTACGAGCAGTACTTC. Amino acids: CASSEARTGGAYEQYF. The chain carries TRBV6-1 and TRBJ2-7; the match to TRBD1 covers 9 bases. V gave up 0 bases and J gave up 4 bases; unmatched junction bases: 7. The CDR3 sequence is 16 residues long. Germline CDR1 reads MNHNS; CDR2 reads SASEGT.